This T cell receptor beta chain was sequenced for a study of T cells in Graves' hyperthyroidism and ophthalmopathy. Overall study results and limits: Blood shared most expanded thyroid clonotypes above 0.001.

Many counts were recorded for this clonotype. The target antigen is unknown. RNA transcripts gave rise to amplified TCR beta CDR3 regions. First-round RT-PCR of the TCR CDR3 relied on the HTBI primer set. Via MiXCR, TCRdb re-called the multiplex PCR reads, giving one row per CDR3 protein. Seen here are nearly 600,000 distinct CDR3 sequences, more than 11% observed once, and the top ten hold about 5.8%. The source of the PBMCs was about 10 ml of fresh peripheral blood. The clonotype was recovered from a woman in her twenties or thirties with Graves' hyperthyroidism that later progressed to Graves' ophthalmopathy. Sequenced material: blood.

The CDR3 bases are TGTGCCAGCAGCTTACAGGGGGCGGTAGGCAATGAGCAGTTCTTC. It specifies CASSLQGAVGNEQFF. The chain recombines TRBV28 with TRBJ2-1; TRBD1 matches 9 bases. This CDR3 is built from 15 residues. J lost 6 bases, V lost 6 bases, and 9 bases had no gene match. CDR1 MDHEN and CDR2 SYDVKM come from the germline V gene.